This is a list of T cell receptor beta chains from one sample in a study of T-cell reconstitution after alpha-beta-depleted transplantation in children. A single record per CDR3 protein comes from TCRdb applying MiXCR to the PCR reads. The data hold 500,000 to 650,000 distinct CDR3 sequences, with roughly 11% observed a single time. Sequenced here: PBMCs, mostly from graft donor cells, sampled 180 days after TCRalphabeta/CD19-depleted stem cell transplant. The receptors stem from a female patient aged 2-9 years who had a stem cell transplant for aplastic anemia, so the T cells may come from the graft donor. Both conserved end residues are part of each CDR3. A D gene is named only where the DNA matches it firmly. Only some rows state a clone size, as once, few, many or a class for expanded clones.

CDR3: CATSRDRGNEKLFF; DNA: TGTGCCACCAGCAGGGACAGGGGAAATGAAAAACTGTTTTTT; size: -; D: TRBD1; V: TRBV15; J: TRBJ1-4
CDR3: CASNFGGDSTSTDTQYF; DNA: TGTGCCAGCAACTTTGGGGGGGACAGTACTAGCACAGATACGCAGTATTTT; size: -; D: -; V: TRBV7-3; J: TRBJ2-3
CDR3: CASSLPLAGPWGLGFF; DNA: TGTGCCAGCAGCTTACCTCTAGCGGGTCCGTGGGGCTTAGGGTTCTTC; size: many; D: TRBD2; V: TRBV7-2; J: TRBJ2-1
CDR3: CASSVSWGRNTEAFF; DNA: TGTGCCAGCAGCGTAAGTTGGGGGCGGAACACTGAAGCTTTCTTT; size: few; D: -; V: TRBV9; J: TRBJ1-1
CDR3: CSARDGWDTYNEQFF; DNA: TGCAGTGCTAGAGATGGGTGGGACACGTACAATGAGCAGTTCTTC; size: -; D: -; V: TRBV20-1; J: TRBJ2-1
CDR3: CASSLIGQGAYGYTF; DNA: TGTGCCAGCAGCTTAATCGGACAGGGCGCCTATGGCTACACCTTC; size: once; D: TRBD1; V: TRBV7-9; J: TRBJ1-2
CDR3: CASSLTGTSGYEQYF; DNA: TGTGCCAGCAGTTTAACCGGGACTAGCGGCTACGAGCAGTACTTC; size: many; D: TRBD2; V: TRBV28; J: TRBJ2-7
CDR3: CASSLAVTSGSSYF; DNA: TGTGCCAGCAGCTTAGCTGTGACTAGCGGGTCGTCGTACTTC; size: -; D: TRBD2; V: TRBV7-2; J: TRBJ2-7
CDR3: CASSLFAQSGTEAFF; DNA: TGTGCCAGCAGCTTATTCGCACAGTCGGGAACTGAAGCTTTCTTT; size: -; D: -; V: TRBV11-3; J: TRBJ1-1
CDR3: CASSYRGGGYTF; DNA: TGTGCCAGCAGTTACAGGGGTGGGGGCTACACCTTC; size: few; D: -; V: TRBV6-5; J: TRBJ1-2
CDR3: CASRKRPGDTEAFF; DNA: TGTGCCAGCAGAAAAAGGCCGGGGGACACTGAAGCTTTCTTT; size: few; D: -; V: TRBV7-6; J: TRBJ1-1
CDR3: CASSQGSSGSLYYNEQFF; DNA: TGTGCCAGCAGCCAAGGGAGTAGCGGGAGCCTATATTACAATGAGCAGTTCTTC; size: -; D: TRBD2; V: TRBV3-1; J: TRBJ2-1
CDR3: CASSLTGEYYEQYF; DNA: TGTGCCAGCAGTTTAACAGGGGAATACTACGAGCAGTACTTC; size: -; D: TRBD1; V: TRBV12-3/TRBV12-4; J: TRBJ2-7
CDR3: CASSRDSLYEQYF; DNA: TGTGCCAGCAGCCGCGACTCCCTTTACGAGCAGTACTTC; size: few; D: -; V: TRBV12-3/TRBV12-4; J: TRBJ2-7
CDR3: CASSLSKGALDNQPQHF; DNA: TGTGCCAGCAGCTTATCTAAGGGGGCTTTAGACAATCAGCCCCAGCATTTT; size: few; D: TRBD1; V: TRBV7-9; J: TRBJ1-5
CDR3: CASSYSGQLNTEAFF; DNA: TGTGCCAGCAGTTACTCGGGACAGTTGAACACTGAAGCTTTCTTT; size: few; D: TRBD1; V: TRBV6-5; J: TRBJ1-1
CDR3: CASSEQTLIGEKLFF; DNA: TGTGCCAGCAGTGAACAAACCCTCATAGGGGAAAAACTGTTTTTT; size: many; D: -; V: TRBV25-1; J: TRBJ1-4
CDR3: CASSQSGLAGVHTYNEQFF; DNA: TGTGCCAGCAGCCAATCGGGACTAGCGGGAGTTCACACCTACAATGAGCAGTTCTTC; size: few; D: TRBD2; V: TRBV7-3; J: TRBJ2-1
CDR3: CAISRDRGLTGELFF; DNA: TGTGCCATCAGTCGGGACAGGGGGCTTACCGGGGAGCTGTTTTTT; size: -; D: TRBD1; V: TRBV10-3; J: TRBJ2-2
CDR3: CASSGRGLGEKLFF; DNA: TGTGCCAGCAGTGGGAGGGGATTAGGGGAAAAACTGTTTTTT; size: -; D: -; V: TRBV6-1; J: TRBJ1-4
CDR3: CASSSRFGEQYF; DNA: TGTGCCAGCAGCTCCCGTTTTGGCGAGCAGTACTTC; size: few; D: -; V: TRBV11-1; J: TRBJ2-7
CDR3: CASNAGGHLNTGELFF; DNA: TGTGCCAGCAACGCCGGGGGCCACTTGAACACCGGGGAGCTGTTTTTT; size: few; D: -; V: TRBV7-2; J: TRBJ2-2
CDR3: CASSVNVRDEQFF; DNA: TGTGCCAGCAGCGTAAACGTCAGGGACGAGCAGTTCTTC; size: few; D: -; V: TRBV9; J: TRBJ2-1
CDR3: CSASEPLRANEKLFF; DNA: TGCAGTGCTAGTGAACCACTGAGGGCTAATGAAAAACTGTTTTTT; size: few; D: -; V: TRBV20-1; J: TRBJ1-4
CDR3: CSVEEEVSVTVYF; DNA: TGCAGCGTTGAAGAGGAAGTCTCCGTAACAGTGTATTTT; size: many; D: -; V: TRBV29-1; J: TRBJ2-3
CDR3: CASSLVSGPLTYEQYF; DNA: TGTGCCAGCAGCTTAGTATCCGGGCCTCTTACCTACGAGCAGTACTTC; size: -; D: -; V: TRBV7-9; J: TRBJ2-7
CDR3: CSARAMPGQETQYF; DNA: TGCAGTGCTAGAGCGATGCCAGGCCAAGAGACCCAGTACTTC; size: many; D: -; V: TRBV20-1; J: TRBJ2-5
CDR3: CASSLPDRGQETQYF; DNA: TGTGCCAGCAGCTTGCCGGACAGGGGGCAAGAGACCCAGTACTTC; size: -; D: TRBD1; V: TRBV7-6; J: TRBJ2-5
CDR3: CASSTHPVGGGLSPLHF; DNA: TGTGCCAGCAGCACTCACCCAGTAGGTGGCGGTTTGTCACCCCTCCACTTT; size: -; D: -; V: TRBV7-2; J: TRBJ1-6
CDR3: CASSQVVSGSSTGELFF; DNA: TGTGCCAGCAGCCAAGTGGTAAGCGGGAGTAGCACCGGGGAGCTGTTTTTT; size: few; D: TRBD2; V: TRBV4-2; J: TRBJ2-2
CDR3: CASSYSRMNTEAFF; DNA: TGTGCCAGCAGTTACTCCCGAATGAACACTGAAGCTTTCTTT; size: few; D: -; V: TRBV6-2/TRBV6-3; J: TRBJ1-1
CDR3: CASSLVVGYTGELFF; DNA: TGTGCCAGCAGCTTAGTGGTGGGGTACACCGGGGAGCTGTTTTTT; size: many; D: -; V: TRBV7-2; J: TRBJ2-2
CDR3: CASSTGQGVEETQYF; DNA: TGTGCCAGCAGCACGGGACAGGGGGTAGAAGAGACCCAGTACTTC; size: few; D: TRBD1; V: TRBV7-2; J: TRBJ2-5
CDR3: CASRRWETQYF; DNA: TGTGCCAGTCGTCGTTGGGAGACCCAGTACTTC; size: -; D: -; V: TRBV6-5; J: TRBJ2-5
CDR3: CASSLAFMSFKYNEQFF; DNA: TGCGCCAGCAGCTTGGCCTTTATGTCCTTCAAATACAATGAGCAGTTCTTC; size: -; D: -; V: TRBV5-1; J: TRBJ2-1
CDR3: CASSWGGNYNEQFF; DNA: TGCGCCAGCAGCTGGGGCGGAAACTACAATGAGCAGTTCTTC; size: few; D: -; V: TRBV5-1; J: TRBJ2-1
CDR3: CASSPKLGTGSSPLHF; DNA: TGTGCCAGCAGCCCGAAGTTGGGGACAGGGAGTTCACCCCTCCACTTT; size: -; D: TRBD1; V: TRBV28; J: TRBJ1-6
CDR3: CASSLEGGLNGETQYF; DNA: TGTGCCAGCAGCTTAGAAGGGGGGCTAAACGGAGAGACCCAGTACTTC; size: few; D: -; V: TRBV7-8; J: TRBJ2-5
CDR3: CSARGSSGDSYNEQFF; DNA: TGCAGTGCTAGGGGGTCTAGCGGGGACTCCTACAATGAGCAGTTCTTC; size: -; D: TRBD2; V: TRBV20-1; J: TRBJ2-1
CDR3: CAWSVDHRTQETQYF; DNA: TGTGCCTGGAGTGTAGACCATAGAACCCAAGAGACCCAGTACTTC; size: few; D: -; V: TRBV30; J: TRBJ2-5
CDR3: CASSMGNTGELFF; DNA: TGTGCCAGTAGTATGGGGAACACCGGGGAGCTGTTTTTT; size: few; D: -; V: TRBV19; J: TRBJ2-2
CDR3: CSASLAGPTDTQYF; DNA: TGCAGTGCTAGTTTAGCGGGACCCACAGATACGCAGTATTTT; size: many; D: TRBD2; V: TRBV20-1; J: TRBJ2-3
CDR3: CASSVPGHSSYNEQFF; DNA: TGTGCCAGCAGTGTTCCGGGACACAGCTCCTACAATGAGCAGTTCTTC; size: many; D: -; V: TRBV12-3/TRBV12-4; J: TRBJ2-1
CDR3: CASGSVGTGRTYEQYF; DNA: TGTGCCAGCGGATCCGTTGGGACAGGACGAACCTACGAGCAGTACTTC; size: many; D: TRBD1; V: TRBV5-4; J: TRBJ2-7
CDR3: CASSFPDIPYEQYF; DNA: TGTGCCAGCAGTTTCCCCGATATTCCATACGAGCAGTACTTC; size: -; D: -; V: TRBV28; J: TRBJ2-7
CDR3: CASSFVRGLAGEYNGELFF; DNA: TGTGCCAGCAGCTTCGTCCGGGGACTAGCGGGAGAGTATAACGGGGAGCTGTTTTTT; size: -; D: TRBD2; V: TRBV5-4; J: TRBJ2-2
CDR3: CASSPWGQGASGANVLTF; DNA: TGTGCCAGCTCACCCTGGGGACAGGGGGCAAGTGGGGCCAACGTCCTGACTTTC; size: few; D: TRBD1; V: TRBV18; J: TRBJ2-6
CDR3: CASSLMGRKITDTQYF; DNA: TGTGCCAGCAGCTTAATGGGTAGGAAGATCACAGATACGCAGTATTTT; size: many; D: -; V: TRBV7-2; J: TRBJ2-3
CDR3: CASSLAPGTYEQYF; DNA: TGCGCCAGCAGCTTGGCCCCAGGGACCTACGAGCAGTACTTC; size: -; D: -; V: TRBV5-1; J: TRBJ2-7
CDR3: CASMGSTSYNEQFF; DNA: TGCGCCAGCATGGGGTCTACTAGTTACAATGAGCAGTTCTTC; size: many; D: -; V: TRBV5-1; J: TRBJ2-1
CDR3: CASSLYSGRVQETQYF; DNA: TGTGCCAGCAGCTTGTATAGCGGGAGAGTTCAAGAGACCCAGTACTTC; size: -; D: TRBD2; V: TRBV7-8; J: TRBJ2-5
CDR3: CASSLSAGVGGNTIYF; DNA: TGTGCCAGCAGTTTATCGGCAGGGGTGGGTGGAAACACCATATATTTT; size: few; D: -; V: TRBV27; J: TRBJ1-3
CDR3: CASSQERLAGLSSYEQYF; DNA: TGTGCCAGCAGCCAAGAGCGGCTAGCGGGCCTGAGCTCCTACGAGCAGTACTTC; size: -; D: TRBD2; V: TRBV4-2; J: TRBJ2-7
CDR3: CASRTGTSGTDTQYF; DNA: TGTGCCAGCAGAACCGGGACTAGCGGCACAGATACGCAGTATTTT; size: -; D: TRBD2; V: TRBV6-1; J: TRBJ2-3
CDR3: CSAILPASTYEQYF; DNA: TGCAGTGCTATACTTCCGGCTTCCACATACGAGCAGTACTTC; size: -; D: -; V: TRBV20-1; J: TRBJ2-7
CDR3: CASSSPGGGKIYEQYF; DNA: TGTGCCAGCAGCTCACCGGGGGGCGGGAAGATCTACGAGCAGTACTTC; size: few; D: -; V: TRBV28; J: TRBJ2-7
CDR3: CASSRDRDNEQYF; DNA: TGTGCCAGTAGCCGGGACAGAGATAACGAGCAGTACTTC; size: few; D: TRBD1; V: TRBV19; J: TRBJ2-7
CDR3: CASSSDRGYTQYF; DNA: TGTGCCAGCAGCTCCGACAGGGGGTATACGCAGTATTTT; size: few; D: TRBD1; V: TRBV7-2; J: TRBJ2-3
CDR3: CASSYPPGYNEQFF; DNA: TGTGCCAGCAGCTACCCGCCGGGGTACAATGAGCAGTTCTTC; size: -; D: -; V: TRBV7-8; J: TRBJ2-1